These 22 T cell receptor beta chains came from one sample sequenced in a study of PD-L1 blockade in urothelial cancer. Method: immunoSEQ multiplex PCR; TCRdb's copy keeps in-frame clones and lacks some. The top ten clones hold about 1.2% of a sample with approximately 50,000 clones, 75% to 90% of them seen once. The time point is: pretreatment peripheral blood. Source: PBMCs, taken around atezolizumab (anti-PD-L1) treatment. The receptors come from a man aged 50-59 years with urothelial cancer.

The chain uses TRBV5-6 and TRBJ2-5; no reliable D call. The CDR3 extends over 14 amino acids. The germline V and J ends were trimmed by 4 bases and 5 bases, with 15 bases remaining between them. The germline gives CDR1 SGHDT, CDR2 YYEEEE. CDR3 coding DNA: TGTGCCAGCAGCCCCCGGCGGAGCCCCGAGACCCAGTACTTC. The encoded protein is CASSPRRSPETQYF.

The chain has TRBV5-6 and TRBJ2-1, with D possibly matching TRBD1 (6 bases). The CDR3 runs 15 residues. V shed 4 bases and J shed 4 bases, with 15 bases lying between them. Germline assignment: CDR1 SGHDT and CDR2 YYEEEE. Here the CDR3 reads CASSLRTVAYNEQFF. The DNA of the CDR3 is TGTGCCAGCAGCCTCAGGACAGTAGCTTACAATGAGCAGTTCTTC.

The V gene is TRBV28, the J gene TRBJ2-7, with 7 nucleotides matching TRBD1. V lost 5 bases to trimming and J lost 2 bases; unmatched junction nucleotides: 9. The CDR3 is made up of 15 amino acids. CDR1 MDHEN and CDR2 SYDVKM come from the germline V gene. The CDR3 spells CASSALGQATYEQYF. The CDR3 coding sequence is TGTGCCAGCAGTGCCCTTGGACAGGCAACCTACGAGCAGTACTTC.

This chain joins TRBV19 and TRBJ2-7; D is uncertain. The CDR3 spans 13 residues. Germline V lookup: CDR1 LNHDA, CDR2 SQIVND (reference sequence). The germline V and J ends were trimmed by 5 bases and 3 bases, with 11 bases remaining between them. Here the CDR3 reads CASSASRYYEQYF. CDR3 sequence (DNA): TGTGCCAGTAGTGCCTCCAGGTACTACGAGCAGTACTTC.

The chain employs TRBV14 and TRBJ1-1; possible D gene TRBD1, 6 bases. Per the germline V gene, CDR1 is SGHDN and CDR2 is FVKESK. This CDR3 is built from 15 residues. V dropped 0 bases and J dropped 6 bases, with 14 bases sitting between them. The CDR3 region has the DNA TGTGCCAGCAGCCAAGACCCCCAGGGGCTAGCTGAAGCTTTCTTT. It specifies CASSQDPQGLAEAFF. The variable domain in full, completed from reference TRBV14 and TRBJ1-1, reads EAGVTQFPSHSVIEKGQTVTLRCDPISGHDNLYWYRRVMGKEIKFLLHFVKESKQDESGMPNNRFLAERTGGTYSTLKVQPAELEDSGVYFCASSQDPQGLAEAFFGQGTRLTVV.

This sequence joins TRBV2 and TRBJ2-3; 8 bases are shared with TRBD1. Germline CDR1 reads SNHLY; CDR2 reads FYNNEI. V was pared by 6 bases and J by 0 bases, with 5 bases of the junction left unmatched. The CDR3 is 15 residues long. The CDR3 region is CASRGGQVSTDTQYF. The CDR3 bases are TGTGCCAGCAGGGGGGGACAGGTGAGCACAGATACGCAGTATTTT. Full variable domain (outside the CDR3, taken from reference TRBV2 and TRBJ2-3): EPEVTQTPSHQVTQMGQEVILRCVPISNHLYFYWYRQILGQKVEFLVSFYNNEISEKSEIFDDQFSVERPDGSNFTLKIRSTKLEDSAMYFCASRGGQVSTDTQYFGPGTRLTVL.

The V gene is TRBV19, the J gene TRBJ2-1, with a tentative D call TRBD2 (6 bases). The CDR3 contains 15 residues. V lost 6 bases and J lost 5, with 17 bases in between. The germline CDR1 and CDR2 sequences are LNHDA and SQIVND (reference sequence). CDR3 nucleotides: TGTGCCAGTAGGAGATGGGGGGTAGGGAACAATGAGCAGTTCTTC. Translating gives CASRRWGVGNNEQFF. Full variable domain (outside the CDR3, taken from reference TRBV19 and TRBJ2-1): DGGITQSPKYLFRKEGQNVTLSCEQNLNHDAMYWYRQDPGQGLRLIYYSQIVNDFQKGDIAEGYSVSREKKESFPLTVTSAQKNPTAFYLCASRRWGVGNNEQFFGPGTRLTVL.

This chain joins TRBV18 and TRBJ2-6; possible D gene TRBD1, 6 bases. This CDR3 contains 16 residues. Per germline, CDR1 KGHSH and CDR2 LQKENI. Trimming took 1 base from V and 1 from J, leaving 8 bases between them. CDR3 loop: CASSPRQVSGANVLTF. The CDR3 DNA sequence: TGTGCCAGCTCACCACGACAGGTTTCTGGGGCCAACGTCCTGACTTTC.

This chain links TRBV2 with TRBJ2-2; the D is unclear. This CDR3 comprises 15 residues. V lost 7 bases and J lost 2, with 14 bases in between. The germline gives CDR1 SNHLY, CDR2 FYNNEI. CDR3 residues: CASMPSEVNTGELFF. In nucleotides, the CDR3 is TGTGCCAGCATGCCCAGTGAGGTCAACACCGGGGAGCTGTTTTTT.

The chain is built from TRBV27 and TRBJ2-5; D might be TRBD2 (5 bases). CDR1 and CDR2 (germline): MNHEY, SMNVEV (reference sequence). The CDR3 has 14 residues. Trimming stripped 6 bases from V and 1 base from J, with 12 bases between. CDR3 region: CASRPRGGQETQYF. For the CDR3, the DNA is TGTGCCAGCAGGCCTCGAGGAGGCCAAGAGACCCAGTACTTC.

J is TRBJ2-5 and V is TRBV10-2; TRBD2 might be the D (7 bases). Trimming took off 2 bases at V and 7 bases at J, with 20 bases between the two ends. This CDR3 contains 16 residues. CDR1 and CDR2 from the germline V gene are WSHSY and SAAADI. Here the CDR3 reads CASSEGGAIGRATQYF. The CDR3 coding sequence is TGCGCCAGCAGTGAGGGGGGGGCTATTGGGCGGGCGACCCAGTACTTC.

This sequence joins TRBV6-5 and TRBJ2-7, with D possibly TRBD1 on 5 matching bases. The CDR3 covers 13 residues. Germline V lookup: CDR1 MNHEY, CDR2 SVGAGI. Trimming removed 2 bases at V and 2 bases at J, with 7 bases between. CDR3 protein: CASSYDRAYEQYF. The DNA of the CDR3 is TGTGCCAGCAGTTACGACAGAGCCTACGAGCAGTACTTC.

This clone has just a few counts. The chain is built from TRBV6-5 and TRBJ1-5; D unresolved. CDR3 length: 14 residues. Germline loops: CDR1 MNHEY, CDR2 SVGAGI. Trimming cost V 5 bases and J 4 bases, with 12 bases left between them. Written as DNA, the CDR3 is TGTGCCAGCAGTGGTGCGGGCCTAAATCAGCCCCAGCATTTT. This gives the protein CASSGAGLNQPQHF.

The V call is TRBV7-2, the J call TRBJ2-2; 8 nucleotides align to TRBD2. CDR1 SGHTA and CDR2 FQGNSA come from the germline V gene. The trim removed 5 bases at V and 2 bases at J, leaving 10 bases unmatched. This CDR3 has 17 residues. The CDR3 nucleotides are TGTGCCAGCAGCCTAAGAGGCGGGGGGCAAAACACCGGGGAGCTGTTTTTT. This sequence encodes CASSLRGGGQNTGELFF.

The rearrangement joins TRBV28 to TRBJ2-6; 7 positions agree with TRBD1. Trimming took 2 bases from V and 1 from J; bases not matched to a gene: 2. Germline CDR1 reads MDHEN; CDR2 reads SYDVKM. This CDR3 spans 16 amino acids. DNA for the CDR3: TGTGCCAGCAGTTTAACAGGGGAATCTGGGGCCAACGTCCTGACTTTC. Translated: CASSLTGESGANVLTF.

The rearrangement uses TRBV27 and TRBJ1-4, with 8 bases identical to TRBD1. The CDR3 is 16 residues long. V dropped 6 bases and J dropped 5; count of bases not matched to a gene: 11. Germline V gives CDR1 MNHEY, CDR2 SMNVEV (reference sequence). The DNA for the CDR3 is TGTGCCAGCAGGGGGGACGGGACAGGCCGAAATGAAAAACTGTTTTTT. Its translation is CASRGDGTGRNEKLFF.

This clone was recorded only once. The DNA for the CDR3 is TGTGCCAGCAGTGAACCCGACAGGGCCCAAGAGACCCAGTACTTC. Residues: CASSEPDRAQETQYF. The gene calls are TRBV25-1 and TRBJ2-5; 7 bases line up with TRBD1. Germline CDR1 MGHDK, CDR2 SYGVNS. J gave up 1 base and V 2 bases, and 4 bases lay outside the gene matches. The CDR3 is made up of 15 amino acids.

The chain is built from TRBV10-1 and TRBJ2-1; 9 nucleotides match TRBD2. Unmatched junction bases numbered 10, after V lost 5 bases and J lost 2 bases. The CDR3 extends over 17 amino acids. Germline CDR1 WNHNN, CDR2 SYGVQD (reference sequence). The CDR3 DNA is TGCGCCAGCAGTCCGAGGACGGGACTAGCAACCTACAATGAGCAGTTCTTC. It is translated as CASSPRTGLATYNEQFF.

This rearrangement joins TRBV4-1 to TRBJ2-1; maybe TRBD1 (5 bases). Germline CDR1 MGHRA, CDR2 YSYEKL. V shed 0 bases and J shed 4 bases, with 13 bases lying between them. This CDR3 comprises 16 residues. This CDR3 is CASSQDRRGPYNEQFF. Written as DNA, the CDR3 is TGCGCCAGCAGCCAAGATCGAAGGGGCCCTTACAATGAGCAGTTCTTC.

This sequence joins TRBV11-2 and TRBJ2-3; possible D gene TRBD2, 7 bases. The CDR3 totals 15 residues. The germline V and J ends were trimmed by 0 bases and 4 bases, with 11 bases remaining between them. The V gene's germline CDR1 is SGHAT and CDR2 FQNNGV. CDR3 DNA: TGTGCCAGCAGCTTAGAGCGGGGGCCGCCAGATACGCAGTATTTT. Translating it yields CASSLERGPPDTQYF.

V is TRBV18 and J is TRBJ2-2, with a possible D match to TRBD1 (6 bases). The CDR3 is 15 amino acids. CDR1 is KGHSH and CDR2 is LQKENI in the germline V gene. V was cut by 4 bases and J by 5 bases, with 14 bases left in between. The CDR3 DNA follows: TGTGCCAGCTCACATGACAGGTTCGGGACCGGGGAGCTGTTTTTT. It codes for CASSHDRFGTGELFF.

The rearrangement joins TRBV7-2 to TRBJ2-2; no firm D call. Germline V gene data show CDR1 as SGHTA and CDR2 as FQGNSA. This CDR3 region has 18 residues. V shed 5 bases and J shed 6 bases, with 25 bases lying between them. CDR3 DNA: TGTGCCAGCAGCAACCGACGGCCGGGTTCCTCCCTCGCCGGGGAGCTGTTTTTT. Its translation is CASSNRRPGSSLAGELFF.